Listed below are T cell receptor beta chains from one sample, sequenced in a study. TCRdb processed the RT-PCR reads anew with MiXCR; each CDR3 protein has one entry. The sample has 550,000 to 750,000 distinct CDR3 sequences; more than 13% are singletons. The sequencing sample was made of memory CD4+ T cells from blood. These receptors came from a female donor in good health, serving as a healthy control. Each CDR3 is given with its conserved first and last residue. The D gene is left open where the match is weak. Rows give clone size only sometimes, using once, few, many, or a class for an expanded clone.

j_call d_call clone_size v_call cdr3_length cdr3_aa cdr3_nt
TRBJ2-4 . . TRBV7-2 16 CASSSDKTVAKNIQYF TGTGCCAGCAGCTCCGACAAAACAGTAGCCAAAAACATTCAGTACTTC
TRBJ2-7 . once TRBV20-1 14 CSASSYGTPYEQYF TGCAGTGCCAGCAGCTACGGGACTCCCTACGAGCAGTACTTC
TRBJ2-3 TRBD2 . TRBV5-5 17 CASSFPLAGPGADTQYF TGTGCCAGCAGCTTTCCGCTAGCGGGACCTGGTGCAGATACGCAGTATTTT
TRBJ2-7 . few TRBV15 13 CATSRDNEYEQYF TGTGCCACCAGCAGAGATAATGAGTACGAGCAGTACTTC
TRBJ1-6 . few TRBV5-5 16 CASSLGRQFGESPLHF TGTGCCAGCAGCTTGGGTCGGCAGTTCGGAGAATCACCCCTCCACTTT
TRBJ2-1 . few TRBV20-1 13 CSARLVLYNEQFF TGCAGTGCCCGTCTCGTGTTATACAATGAGCAGTTCTTC
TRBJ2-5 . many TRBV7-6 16 CASSLGPNLGAETQYF TGTGCCAGCAGCCTCGGGCCAAACTTAGGGGCAGAGACCCAGTACTTC
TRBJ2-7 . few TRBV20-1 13 CSARDRRTYEQYF TGCAGTGCCCGAGACAGGAGAACCTACGAGCAGTACTTC
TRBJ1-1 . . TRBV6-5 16 CASSYSIPSRPLEAFF TGTGCCAGCAGTTACTCGATCCCCAGCAGGCCCCTAGAAGCTTTCTTT
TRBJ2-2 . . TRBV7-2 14 CASSLVARTGELFF TGTGCCAGCAGCTTAGTGGCGCGGACCGGGGAGCTGTTTTTT
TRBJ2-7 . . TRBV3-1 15 CASSQGADGSYEQYF TGTGCCAGCAGCCAAGGGGCGGACGGGTCCTACGAGCAGTACTTC
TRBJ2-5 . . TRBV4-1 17 CASSQARTTSGEETQYF TGCGCCAGCAGCCAAGCGAGGACGACTAGTGGGGAAGAGACCCAGTACTTC
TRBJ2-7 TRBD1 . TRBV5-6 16 CASSTSGTAAAYEQYF TGTGCCAGCAGCACGTCGGGGACAGCTGCTGCCTACGAGCAGTACTTC
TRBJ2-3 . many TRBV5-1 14 CASRGQFNTDTQYF TGCGCCAGCAGAGGACAGTTTAACACAGATACGCAGTATTTT
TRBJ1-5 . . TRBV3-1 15 CASSPGPLSNQPQHF TGTGCCAGCAGCCCGGGCCCTCTCAGCAATCAGCCCCAGCATTTT
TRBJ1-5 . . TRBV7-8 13 CASSSTVNQPQHF TGTGCCAGCAGCTCGACGGTCAATCAGCCCCAGCATTTT
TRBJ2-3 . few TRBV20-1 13 CSALLTRTDTQYF TGCAGTGCCCTACTGACAAGGACAGATACGCAGTATTTT
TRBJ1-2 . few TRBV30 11 CARESGSSYTF TGTGCCCGTGAATCGGGGAGTAGCTACACCTTC
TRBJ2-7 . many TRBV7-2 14 CASSLAGPLGEQYF TGTGCCAGCAGCTTAGCAGGGCCGCTCGGCGAGCAGTACTTC
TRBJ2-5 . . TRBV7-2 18 CASSFKPLGPSEGETQYF TGTGCCAGCAGCTTCAAGCCCTTGGGACCATCGGAAGGAGAGACCCAGTACTTC
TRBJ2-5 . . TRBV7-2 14 CASSLYGGGETQYF TGTGCCAGCAGCTTATATGGGGGAGGAGAGACCCAGTACTTC
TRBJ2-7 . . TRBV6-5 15 CASSYSAVLPYEQYF TGTGCCAGCAGTTACTCAGCGGTACTTCCCTACGAGCAGTACTTC
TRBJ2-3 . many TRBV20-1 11 CSASPTDTQYF TGCAGTGCTAGTCCTACAGATACGCAGTATTTT
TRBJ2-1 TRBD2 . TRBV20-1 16 CSARLAESYYYNEQFF TGCAGTGCTAGACTAGCGGAGAGCTATTACTACAATGAGCAGTTCTTC
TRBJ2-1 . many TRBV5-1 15 CASSLDSASNNEQFF TGCGCCAGCAGCCTGGACAGCGCAAGTAACAATGAGCAGTTCTTC
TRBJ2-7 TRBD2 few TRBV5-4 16 CASSWGGLASAYEQYF TGTGCCAGCAGCTGGGGCGGACTAGCGAGCGCCTACGAGCAGTACTTC
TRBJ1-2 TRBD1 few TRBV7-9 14 CASSLARGLDGYTF TGTGCCAGCAGCTTAGCCAGGGGGCTAGATGGCTACACCTTC
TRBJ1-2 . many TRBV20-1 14 CSARARGANGGYTF TGCAGTGCTAGAGCGCGGGGGGCGAATGGTGGCTACACCTTC
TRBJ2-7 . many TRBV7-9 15 CASSLAAGTTYEQYF TGTGCCAGCAGCTTAGCGGCCGGGACGACCTACGAGCAGTACTTC
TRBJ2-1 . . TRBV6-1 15 CASSRQATITNEQFF TGTGCCAGCAGCAGGCAGGCTACCATAACCAATGAGCAGTTCTTC
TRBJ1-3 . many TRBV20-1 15 CSATAPRSSGNTIYF TGCAGTGCTACTGCTCCACGGAGCTCTGGAAACACCATATATTTT
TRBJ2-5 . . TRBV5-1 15 CASSFTSGQQETQYF TGCGCCAGCAGCTTCACCTCGGGACAACAAGAGACCCAGTACTTC
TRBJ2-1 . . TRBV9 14 CASSALVTDNEQFF TGTGCCAGCAGCGCCTTGGTCACCGACAATGAGCAGTTCTTC
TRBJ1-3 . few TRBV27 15 CATQGTAFSGNTIYF TGTGCCACCCAAGGAACGGCGTTCTCTGGAAACACCATATATTTT
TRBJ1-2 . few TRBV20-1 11 CQDISNYGYTF TGCCAGGACATCTCTAACTATGGCTACACCTTC
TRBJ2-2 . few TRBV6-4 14 CASSEYPGVGELFF TGTGCCAGCAGCGAATACCCGGGAGTCGGGGAGCTGTTTTTT
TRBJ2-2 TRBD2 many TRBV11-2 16 CASSDGSGTNTGELFF TGTGCCAGCAGCGATGGTAGCGGGACCAACACCGGGGAGCTGTTTTTT
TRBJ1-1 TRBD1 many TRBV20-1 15 CSPGQGGGLNTEAFF TGCAGCCCTGGACAGGGCGGCGGACTGAACACTGAAGCTTTCTTT
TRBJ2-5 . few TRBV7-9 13 CASSPMAQETQYF TGTGCCAGCAGCCCGATGGCCCAAGAGACCCAGTACTTC
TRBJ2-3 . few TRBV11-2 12 CASSFDANTQYF TGTGCCAGCAGCTTCGACGCGAATACGCAGTATTTT
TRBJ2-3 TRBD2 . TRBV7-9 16 CASSGTSGPSTDTQYF TGTGCCAGCAGCGGGACTAGCGGGCCTAGCACAGATACGCAGTATTTT
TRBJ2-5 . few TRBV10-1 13 CATGARGAETQYF TGCGCCACCGGTGCGAGGGGCGCGGAGACCCAGTACTTC
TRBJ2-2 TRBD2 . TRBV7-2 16 CASSFIGGALNGELFF TGTGCCAGCAGCTTTATCGGGGGGGCTTTGAACGGGGAGCTGTTTTTT
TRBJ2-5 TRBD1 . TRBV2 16 CASSERGPVLQETQYF TGTGCCAGCAGCGAGAGGGGGCCGGTACTACAGGAGACCCAGTACTTC
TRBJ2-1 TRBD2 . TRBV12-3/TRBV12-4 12 CATAGTRNEQFF TGTGCCACCGCCGGGACTAGGAATGAGCAGTTCTTC
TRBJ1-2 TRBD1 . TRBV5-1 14 CASRIDRGGYGYTF TGCGCCAGCCGAATTGACAGGGGCGGCTATGGCTACACCTTC
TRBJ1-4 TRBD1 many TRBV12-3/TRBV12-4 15 CASSPAGTGNEKLFF TGTGCCAGCAGTCCCGCCGGGACAGGGAATGAAAAACTGTTTTTT
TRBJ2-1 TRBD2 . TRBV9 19 CASSPPRLAGGQGDNEQFF TGTGCCAGCAGCCCCCCTCGACTAGCGGGGGGGCAGGGGGACAATGAGCAGTTCTTC
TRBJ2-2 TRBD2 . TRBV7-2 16 CASSPPGTRNTGELFF TGTGCCAGCAGCCCTCCCGGGACTAGAAACACCGGGGAGCTGTTTTTT
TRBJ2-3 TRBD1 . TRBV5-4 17 CASSRGIGTGNTDTQYF TGTGCCAGCAGCCGAGGAATCGGGACAGGGAACACAGATACGCAGTATTTT
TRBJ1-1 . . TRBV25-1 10 CAPKSTEAFF TGTGCCCCAAAAAGCACTGAAGCTTTCTTT